The 18 T cell receptor beta chains listed next were all sequenced from one sample in a study of radiotherapy plus CTLA-4 blockade in lung cancer. Here immunoSEQ multiplex PCR was the method, and the copy in TCRdb shows in-frame clones only, minus some. This table has more than 90,000 clones, around 83% appearing once. Sequencing was performed on peripheral blood, taken from a patient treated with radiotherapy plus ipilimumab. These receptors were obtained from a human donor with non-small cell lung cancer that progressed on radiotherapy plus ipilimumab.

Comments on this clone: The limits of the CDR3 on the DNA are not certain, so only TCRdb's listed CDR3 is given. The rearrangement uses TRBV28 and TRBJ2-5; TRBD2, the table's D call, lacks a check against the DNA. The CDR3 extends over 11 residues, inclusive of both ends. Germline CDR1 is MDHEN and CDR2 is SYDVKM. The CDR3 region is CASSTSKTQYF.

This clone was recorded a few times. V and J are TRBV7-9 and TRBJ2-2; 9 nucleotides agree with TRBD2. The CDR3 sequence is 17 residues long. Germline V CDR1 and CDR2: SEHNR, FQNEAQ (reference sequence). V trimming: 0 bases; J trimming: 0 bases; junction bases outside the gene matches: 2. CDR3 nucleotides: TGTGCCAGCAGCTTAGCGGTAGCGGGAGCGAACACCGGGGAGCTGTTTTTT. Translation gives CASSLAVAGANTGELFF.

The chain couples TRBV28 to TRBJ1-2; 8 bases match TRBD1. This CDR3 has 14 residues. The V and J ends lost 6 bases and 4 bases, in that order; junction bases with no gene match: 7. Looked up from germline, CDR1 is MDHEN and CDR2 is SYDVKM. The CDR3 sequence: CASRPGQVIYGYTF. CDR3 sequence (DNA): TGTGCCAGCAGACCGGGACAGGTTATCTATGGCTACACCTTC.

The rearrangement joins TRBV6-6 to TRBJ2-5; TRBD1 matches at 7 bases. This CDR3 is 13 amino acids long. Germline lookup yields CDR1 MNHNY and CDR2 SVGAGI (reference sequence). J was trimmed by 3 bases and V by 6 bases; bases with no gene match: 4. The CDR3 loop is CASSMDRKETQYF. The CDR3 DNA is TGTGCCAGCAGCATGGACAGGAAAGAGACCCAGTACTTC.

This chain uses TRBV30 with TRBJ1-4; D remains unclear. Germline values: CDR1 GTSNPN, CDR2 SVGIG (reference sequence). The ends were cut back, 1 base at V and 5 bases at J, with 8 bases in the middle. This CDR3 is built from 13 residues. In DNA form, the CDR3 reads TGTGCCTGGAGTGGGCAGGCGAATGAAAAACTGTTTTTT. The encoded protein is CAWSGQANEKLFF.

This clone has only one observation. This chain connects TRBV2 to TRBJ2-5; no reliable D call. The V gene's germline CDR1 is SNHLY and CDR2 FYNNEI. V lost 6 bases, J lost 3 bases, and 5 bases lay in between. The CDR3 is 11 amino acids. DNA of the CDR3: TGTGCCAGCAGGCCGGAAGAGACCCAGTACTTC. Translating it yields CASRPEETQYF.

As DNA, the CDR3 is TGTGCCAGCAGCAGGGGGACAGGAGAAAAACTGTTTTTT. Protein product: CASSRGTGEKLFF. This chain uses TRBV28 with TRBJ1-4; the match to TRBD1 covers 8 bases. The CDR3 covers 13 residues. Germline CDR1 MDHEN, CDR2 SYDVKM. J lost 8 bases, V lost 6 bases, and 5 bases had no gene match.

The chain uses TRBV5-5 and TRBJ2-2; D ambiguous. The germline V gene has CDR1 SGHKS and CDR2 YYEKEE (reference sequence). Trimming took 0 bases from V and 8 from J, leaving 8 bases between them. The CDR3 consists of 13 residues. The DNA for the CDR3 is TGTGCCAGCAGCTTGGGGGGAACGGGGGAGCTGTTTTTT. Translating gives CASSLGGTGELFF.

V gene TRBV20-1 combines with J gene TRBJ2-5, with a tentative D call TRBD2 (5 bases). V dropped 5 bases and J dropped 7 bases, with 8 bases sitting between them. CDR1 is DFQATT, CDR2 SNEGSKA, per germline (reference sequence). CDR3 length equals 10 residues. The CDR3 is CSAASGTQYF. DNA for the CDR3: TGCAGTGCTGCCAGCGGGACCCAGTACTTC.

This clone was recorded only once. The V call is TRBV2, the J call TRBJ1-1; D is uncertain. CDR3 length: 11 amino acids. The V and J ends lost 8 bases and 1 base respectively, with 5 bases between them. Germline CDR1 and CDR2: SNHLY and FYNNEI. The CDR3 DNA reads TGTGCCAGCGGGCGGAACACTGAAGCTTTCTTT. As protein: CASGRNTEAFF.

The gene calls are TRBV19 and TRBJ1-1, with D possibly being TRBD1 (5 bases). Per germline, CDR1 LNHDA and CDR2 SQIVND (reference sequence). This CDR3 region has 15 residues. V was clipped by 3 bases and J by 5 bases, with 16 bases between them. The CDR3 nucleotides are TGTGCCAGTAGTATGTCTGCGGCAGGGAGAACTGAAGCTTTCTTT. It specifies CASSMSAAGRTEAFF.

This clone appeared once. V and J are TRBV27 and TRBJ2-3; D could derive from TRBD1 or TRBD2 (5 bases each). This CDR3 has 14 residues. Germline V CDR1 and CDR2: MNHEY, SMNVEV (reference sequence). Trimming stripped 8 bases from V and 2 bases from J, with 14 bases between. The CDR3 reads CASQGPRFTDTQYF. DNA for the CDR3: TGTGCCAGCCAGGGACCTAGATTCACAGATACGCAGTATTTT.

This sequence joins TRBV10-3 and TRBJ2-2; no clear D. Per germline, CDR1 ENHRY and CDR2 SYGVKD. V was shortened by 7 bases and J by 4 bases, with 10 bases between the two germline ends. The CDR3 length is 13 residues. The DNA of the CDR3 is TGTGCCATCACGACCTCAAGCACCGGGGAGCTGTTTTTT. Its protein is CAITTSSTGELFF.

The gene calls are TRBV5-6 and TRBJ2-5; TRBD2 matches at 12 bases. V dropped 3 bases and J dropped 5; count of bases not matched to a gene: 5. Germline V gene sequence: CDR1 SGHDT, CDR2 YYEEEE. This CDR3 comprises 15 residues. The CDR3 loop is CASSSGLAGRETQYF. Written as DNA, the CDR3 is TGTGCCAGCAGCTCTGGACTAGCGGGAAGGGAGACCCAGTACTTC.

V is TRBV10-1 and J is TRBJ2-7, with 12 nucleotides matching TRBD2. The ends lost 3 bases at V and 2 bases at J; junction bases unmatched: 2. The CDR3 loop spans 15 amino acids. Germline V lookup: CDR1 WNHNN, CDR2 SYGVQD (reference sequence). As DNA, the CDR3 is TGCGCCAGCAGTGAAACTAGCGGGAGGACCTACGAGCAGTACTTC. The encoded protein is CASSETSGRTYEQYF.

V and J are TRBV30 and TRBJ1-2, with 11 bases fitting TRBD1. The CDR3 totals 14 residues. Trimming took 4 bases from V and 14 from J; bases not matched to a gene: 15. Germline V lookup: CDR1 GTSNPN, CDR2 SVGIG (reference sequence). The CDR3 spells CAWIPSWRGQGGTF. The CDR3 DNA reads TGTGCCTGGATACCATCGTGGCGGGGACAGGGGGGAACCTTC.

This clone has only a few counts. The V and J genes are TRBV5-1 and TRBJ2-3; D unresolved. The germline V gene encodes CDR1 SGHRS and CDR2 YFSETQ. Trimming took off 0 bases at V and 0 bases at J, with 5 bases between the two ends. CDR3 length equals 14 residues. The CDR3 protein is CASSLERSTDTQYF. The CDR3 DNA reads as TGCGCCAGCAGCTTGGAACGTAGCACAGATACGCAGTATTTT.

This clone was detected ten times or more. The chain uses TRBV19 and TRBJ2-3, with D perhaps TRBD1 (6 bases). The V end was cut by 0 bases, the J end by 1 base, with 8 bases between. The CDR3 totals 15 residues. Germline CDR1 is LNHDA and CDR2 is SQIVND (reference sequence). CDR3 amino acids: CASSIDHRGTDTQYF. Written as DNA, the CDR3 is TGTGCCAGTAGTATAGATCACAGGGGCACAGATACGCAGTATTTT.